This entry lists 10 T cell receptor beta chains sequenced from one sample in a study of T cells after yellow fever vaccination. One entry per CDR3 protein, called by TCRdb with MiXCR from the 5' RACE reads. Of about 350,000 distinct CDR3 sequences listed, 4.1% are singletons. The sample consisted of PBMCs, taken 5 days after the yellow fever booster vaccination. The source of these receptors is a man aged 18 to 35 who received the YFV17D yellow fever vaccine.

This clonotype was counted ten times or more. The chain employs TRBV11-2 and TRBJ2-1; 10 bases agree with TRBD1. The CDR3 is 13 residues long. Germline V lookup: CDR1 SGHAT, CDR2 FQNNGV. V dropped 4 bases and J dropped 8; count of bases not matched to a gene: 2. The CDR3 here is CASSSTGGDEQFF. The CDR3 DNA reads as TGTGCCAGCAGCTCGACAGGGGGCGATGAGCAGTTCTTC.

This clonotype has just a few counts. The V call is TRBV18, the J call TRBJ1-1; D ambiguous. Per the germline V gene, CDR1 is KGHSH and CDR2 is LQKENI. This CDR3 region has 15 residues. V was trimmed by 0 bases and J by 5 bases, leaving 13 bases between them. The CDR3 reads CASSPPAARKTEAFF. The CDR3 DNA is TGTGCCAGCTCACCACCGGCGGCGAGGAAGACTGAAGCTTTCTTT.

This clonotype has more than one count but fewer than ten. This rearrangement joins TRBV27 to TRBJ2-1, with no clear D. The length of the CDR3 is 17 residues. CDR1 MNHEY and CDR2 SMNVEV come from the germline V gene (reference sequence). Deletions cut 5 bases from V and 5 bases from J, with 22 bases between. The chain's CDR3 is CASSPSQSSGRNNEQFF. The CDR3 nucleotides are TGTGCCAGCAGTCCCAGTCAGTCGTCGGGCCGGAACAATGAGCAGTTCTTC.

This clonotype was counted a few times. The rearrangement links TRBV11-2 to TRBJ2-5, with 8 bases aligning to TRBD2. Germline V gives CDR1 SGHAT, CDR2 FQNNGV. The CDR3 is 13 residues long. V was clipped by 1 base and J by 9 bases; unmatched bases: 4. The CDR3 nucleotides read TGTGCCAGCAGCTTAGCGACTAGCGAGGCCCAGTACTTC. Translating gives CASSLATSEAQYF. Full variable domain (outside the CDR3, taken from reference TRBV11-2 and TRBJ2-5): EAGVAQSPRYKIIEKRQSVAFWCNPISGHATLYWYQQILGQGPKLLIQFQNNGVVDDSQLPKDRFSAERLKGVDSTLKIQPAKLEDSAVYLCASSLATSEAQYFGPGTRLLVL.

In its sample, this clonotype was seen a few times. CDR3 DNA: TGTGCCAGCAGCTTAGATGCGGCGGGGGGGCCTTGGGAGACCCAGTACTTC. Translated: CASSLDAAGGPWETQYF. The chain uses TRBV11-2 and TRBJ2-5; TRBD2 aligns across 9 bases. V dropped 0 bases and J dropped 5; count of bases not matched to a gene: 10. The V gene's germline CDR1 is SGHAT and CDR2 FQNNGV. The CDR3 runs to 17 residues.

This clonotype was seen many times. The chain uses TRBV5-6 and TRBJ1-2; D possibly corresponds to TRBD1 (6 bases). Germline V gene data show CDR1 as SGHDT and CDR2 as YYEEEE. Trimming removed 5 bases at V and 4 bases at J, with 18 bases between. The CDR3 is 15 residues long. Written as DNA, the CDR3 is TGTGCCAGCAGTCTGAGGGGGGTTGGAAGCTATGGCTACACCTTC. Translating it yields CASSLRGVGSYGYTF.

The gene calls are TRBV19 and TRBJ2-1; D remains unclear. The CDR3 totals 12 residues. The germline V and J ends were trimmed by 3 bases and 9 bases, with 9 bases remaining between them. Germline values: CDR1 LNHDA, CDR2 SQIVND (reference sequence). In DNA, the CDR3 is TGTGCCAGTAGTATGGCTGTGGCTGAGCAGTTCTTC. Encoded protein: CASSMAVAEQFF. Combining the CDR3 with reference TRBV19 and TRBJ2-1 gives the whole variable domain DGGITQSPKYLFRKEGQNVTLSCEQNLNHDAMYWYRQDPGQGLRLIYYSQIVNDFQKGDIAEGYSVSREKKESFPLTVTSAQKNPTAFYLCASSMAVAEQFFGPGTRLTVL.

This chain joins TRBV10-3 and TRBJ1-2, with 7 bases identical to TRBD1. The J segment lost 4 bases and the V segment lost 0 bases, leaving 14 bases of the junction unmatched. The CDR3 loop spans 18 amino acids. CDR1 and CDR2 from the germline V gene are ENHRY and SYGVKD. The CDR3 spells CAISESRGGSNSGYGYTF. CDR3 nucleotides: TGTGCCATCAGTGAGTCTAGAGGGGGCTCGAACTCGGGCTATGGCTACACCTTC.

This clonotype was recorded at least ten times. The rearrangement joins TRBV7-8 to TRBJ2-2; no clear D gene. This CDR3 has 14 residues. Trimming took off 6 bases at V and 6 bases at J, with 14 bases between the two ends. Germline V gene lookup returns CDR1 SGHVS and CDR2 FQNEAQ. The CDR3 sequence: CASSPRRIPGELFF. CDR3 nucleotides: TGTGCCAGCAGTCCTAGACGGATCCCCGGGGAGCTGTTTTTT.

This chain uses TRBV6-4 with TRBJ2-3, with D unclear. The V end lost 1 base, the J end lost 2 bases, and 7 bases lay between the germline ends. Germline V gene lookup returns CDR1 MRHNA and CDR2 SNTAGT. The CDR3 has 14 amino acids. CDR3 DNA sequence: TGTGCCAGCAGTGACTACTACGACACAGATACGCAGTATTTT. This codes for CASSDYYDTDTQYF.